These 24 T cell receptor beta chains were all obtained from the same sample, sequenced in a study of CD8+CD57+ T cells in acquired aplastic anemia. Patients sequenced had flow cytometry evidence of CD8+CD57+ cell expansion. Genomic DNA provided the template from which TCR beta VDJ and CDR3 profiles were obtained. In TCRdb, the reads were re-called with MiXCR into one record per CDR3 protein. The repertoire includes approximately 80,000 distinct CDR3 sequences, under 80% of them detected once, and roughly 80% sits in the top ten. Sequencing used sorted CD4+, CD8+, or CD8+CD57+ T cells (not recorded which) from PBMCs. The receptors originated from a human donor with aplastic anemia.

This clonotype showed up many times. The rearrangement links TRBV10-3 to TRBJ2-5; D perhaps matches TRBD2 (5 bases). Trimming took off 0 bases at V and 5 bases at J, with 19 bases between the two ends. The CDR3 runs 17 residues. The V gene's germline CDR1 is ENHRY and CDR2 SYGVKD. CDR3 in DNA: TGTGCCATCAGTGAGTCGGAGGTGGCCTCCGGATGGGAGACCCAGTACTTC. Protein product: CAISESEVASGWETQYF.

V gene TRBV24-1 combines with J gene TRBJ1-3; D not resolved. The V gene's germline CDR1 is KGHDR and CDR2 SFDVKD. Trimming removed 3 bases from V and 3 bases from J, with 11 bases in between. This CDR3 contains 15 residues. The CDR3 loop reads CATSDAKEIGNTIYF. The CDR3 bases are TGTGCCACCAGTGATGCCAAGGAGATTGGAAACACCATATATTTT.

In DNA, the CDR3 is TGTGCCAGCAGCTCGAACCCCGGGGATAGGCAAGAGACCCAGTACTTC. Amino acids: CASSSNPGDRQETQYF. The chain uses TRBV7-2 and TRBJ2-5; D may be TRBD2 (5 bases). Germline V lookup: CDR1 SGHTA, CDR2 FQGNSA. The V and J ends lost 4 bases and 2 bases respectively, with 17 bases between them. CDR3 length: 16 amino acids.

The chain uses TRBV29-1 and TRBJ2-2, with a possible D match to TRBD2 (6 bases). There are 14 residues in the CDR3. Trimming pared 3 bases from V and 8 bases from J, leaving 16 bases between. CDR1 and CDR2 (germline): SQVTM, ANQGSEA. The CDR3 DNA reads TGCAGCGTTGAGTCCCTAGCGACCTCTGGGGAGCTGTTTTTT. It translates to CSVESLATSGELFF.

The rearrangement uses TRBV29-1 and TRBJ2-7; tentatively, D is TRBD2 (8 bases). Germline assignment: CDR1 SQVTM and CDR2 ANQGSEA. The CDR3 has 12 amino acids. V lost 7 bases, J lost 6 bases, and 16 bases lay in between. This CDR3 is CSGDSGSGEQYF. CDR3 DNA sequence: TGCAGCGGGGACAGCGGGAGCGGCGAGCAGTACTTC.

V is TRBV7-8 and J is TRBJ2-3; possible D gene TRBD2, 5 bases. The germline gives CDR1 SGHVS, CDR2 FQNEAQ. The CDR3 covers 17 residues. Trimming stripped 4 bases from V and 1 base from J, with 18 bases between. The CDR3 DNA reads as TGTGCCAGCAGCTCCCGCCTCAGCGGACCCGGCACAGATACGCAGTATTTT. Encoded protein: CASSSRLSGPGTDTQYF.

The chain combines TRBV19 with TRBJ2-1; 9 bases fit TRBD1. With 1 base clipped from V and 8 bases from J, the junction kept 6 bases outside the gene matches. This CDR3 has 15 residues. Germline loops: CDR1 LNHDA, CDR2 SQIVND (reference sequence). CDR3 amino acids: CASSIGTGEWDEQFF. The CDR3 nucleotides read TGTGCCAGTAGTATAGGGACAGGGGAATGGGATGAGCAGTTCTTC. The full variable domain, with the rest looked up from reference TRBV19 and TRBJ2-1, is DGGITQSPKYLFRKEGQNVTLSCEQNLNHDAMYWYRQDPGQGLRLIYYSQIVNDFQKGDIAEGYSVSREKKESFPLTVTSAQKNPTAFYLCASSIGTGEWDEQFFGPGTRLTVL.

This sequence joins TRBV19 and TRBJ1-2, with a weak D call TRBD1 (6 bases). Trimming took 5 bases from V and 3 from J, leaving 19 bases between them. This CDR3 is built from 16 residues. Germline V gene lookup returns CDR1 LNHDA and CDR2 SQIVND (reference sequence). DNA for the CDR3: TGTGCCAGTAGTTCGGACCCAAGGGGGAGGGACTATGGCTACACCTTC. Protein sequence: CASSSDPRGRDYGYTF.

Ten or more counts support this clonotype. The chain joins TRBV9 to TRBJ2-3; 8 bases line up with TRBD2. V dropped 0 bases and J dropped 4; count of bases not matched to a gene: 10. Germline loops: CDR1 SGDLS, CDR2 YYNGEE. The CDR3 consists of 17 residues. The CDR3 loop reads CASSVGVSGISADTQYF. The CDR3 DNA follows: TGTGCCAGCAGCGTAGGGGTTAGCGGGATTTCCGCAGATACGCAGTATTTT.

The chain is built from TRBV24-1 and TRBJ2-1; TRBD1 matches 7 bases. The V gene's germline CDR1 is KGHDR and CDR2 SFDVKD. The CDR3 is made up of 16 amino acids. Trimming took 4 bases from V and 1 from J; bases not matched to a gene: 6. This CDR3 reads CATSDTDRASYNEQFF. The CDR3 nucleotides read TGTGCCACCAGTGACACCGACAGGGCTTCCTACAATGAGCAGTTCTTC.

The chain has TRBV6-8 and TRBJ2-7; D gene uncertain. Germline V gene data show CDR1 as MNHGY and CDR2 as SAAAGT. The V end lost 7 bases, the J end lost 3 bases, and 13 bases lay between the germline ends. The CDR3 is 13 residues long. CDR3 sequence reads: CASTLSQFYEQYF. CDR3 DNA: TGTGCCAGCACCCTCTCCCAATTCTACGAGCAGTACTTC.

This clonotype appeared a few times. This chain connects TRBV6-2 or TRBV6-3 to TRBJ1-5; maybe TRBD1 (6 bases). This CDR3 is 14 amino acids long. Germline CDR1 is MNHEY and CDR2 is SVGEGT. V dropped 8 bases and J dropped 1 base, with 12 bases sitting between them. CDR3 sequence (DNA): TGTGCCAGCGGCTCCAGGGGCAGCAATCAGCCCCAGCATTTT. This sequence encodes CASGSRGSNQPQHF.

This clonotype was picked up a small number of times. This may come from a read error, since a much larger clone is one base off. The chain uses TRBV4-3 and TRBJ2-7, with D unresolved. CDR1 and CDR2 from the germline V gene are LGHNA and YSLEER. V gave up 0 bases and J gave up 7 bases, with 10 bases separating them. This CDR3 is 13 amino acids long. CDR3 amino acids: CASSQEGWDEQYF. The CDR3 DNA follows: TGCGCCAGCAGCCAAGAGGGGTGGGATGAGCAGTACTTC.

As for this clonotype: At one end, the junction sequence differs from germline, possibly due to a read error. This chain links TRBV9 with TRBJ2-3; 8 positions match TRBD2. The V gene's germline CDR1 is SGDLS and CDR2 YYNGEE. The CDR3 is 17 amino acids. The CDR3, as DNA: TGTGTCAGCAGCGGGGCTGCATCGGCGGGGGGCCTGGATACGCAGTATTTT. This translates into CVSSGAASAGGLDTQYF.

Only a few counts were recorded for this clonotype. The chain employs TRBV6-1 and TRBJ1-1; TRBD1 agrees at 9 bases. Trimming removed 6 bases from V and 5 bases from J; junction bases left unmatched: 16. Germline V gene data show CDR1 as MNHNS and CDR2 as SASEGT. CDR3 length: 17 residues. The CDR3 region has the DNA TGTGCCAGCAGAGCCTTTATTACAGGGGGCGCGGGTACTGAAGCTTTCTTT. It yields the protein CASRAFITGGAGTEAFF.

The CDR3 protein is CASSTGQGPGYTF. CDR3 in DNA: TGTGCCAGCTCAACCGGCCAGGGACCAGGCTACACCTTC. The chain joins TRBV18 to TRBJ1-2; TRBD1 might be the D (5 bases). V was pared by 5 bases and J by 8 bases, with 15 bases between. Looked up from germline, CDR1 is KGHSH and CDR2 is LQKENI. There are 13 residues in the CDR3.

The sample holds one count of this clonotype. This rearrangement joins TRBV9 to TRBJ1-5; D possibly corresponds to TRBD1 (5 bases). Germline loops: CDR1 SGDLS, CDR2 YYNGEE. The germline V and J ends were trimmed by 1 base and 7 bases, with 15 bases remaining between them. The CDR3 is made up of 15 amino acids. CDR3 region: CASSVYRQPSQPQHF. The CDR3 DNA sequence: TGTGCCAGCAGCGTATACAGACAGCCGAGCCAGCCCCAGCATTTT.

The CDR3 nucleotides are TGTGCCAGCAGCGCGGACAGGGGTTCCTATAATTCACCCCTCCACTTT. It yields the protein CASSADRGSYNSPLHF. The chain has TRBV9 and TRBJ1-6; 9 positions agree with TRBD1. The V and J ends lost 3 bases and 1 base, in that order; junction bases with no gene match: 2. This CDR3 contains 16 residues. Looked up from germline, CDR1 is SGDLS and CDR2 is YYNGEE.

The chain carries TRBV2 and TRBJ1-6; D may be TRBD1 (5 bases). Germline V gene sequence: CDR1 SNHLY, CDR2 FYNNEI. This CDR3 comprises 16 residues. Trimming removed 7 bases from V and 8 bases from J, with 21 bases in between. The CDR3 region has the DNA TGTGCCAGCACCTACTCAGGGACGGAGCCCTATTCACCCCTCCACTTT. Amino acid sequence: CASTYSGTEPYSPLHF.

This clonotype showed up many times. The chain links TRBV7-6 to TRBJ1-4, with D possibly being TRBD1 (5 bases). This CDR3 comprises 15 residues. Trimming took 1 base from V and 5 from J, leaving 11 bases between them. Looked up from germline, CDR1 is SGHVS and CDR2 is FNYEAQ. The CDR3 sequence is CASSLEAGSNEKLFF. The CDR3 DNA reads TGTGCCAGCAGCTTAGAAGCAGGGTCCAATGAAAAACTGTTTTTT.

The V and J genes are TRBV2 and TRBJ2-3; D not resolved. Trimming took off 4 bases at V and 11 bases at J, with 10 bases between the two ends. This CDR3 is 11 amino acids long. Germline V gene lookup returns CDR1 SNHLY and CDR2 FYNNEI. The CDR3 region has the DNA TGTGCCAGCAGTGTAGAAAGAGGGCAGTATTTT. Protein sequence: CASSVERGQYF.

This chain uses TRBV11-1 with TRBJ1-1; TRBD1 aligns across 10 bases. From germline, CDR1 is SGHAT and CDR2 FQDESV (reference sequence). V was clipped by 2 bases and J by 1 base; unmatched bases: 10. CDR3 length equals 18 residues. CDR3 nucleotide sequence: TGTGCCAGCAGCTTACGGACAGGGGGGGCATCTTCGAACACTGAAGCTTTCTTT. This gives the protein CASSLRTGGASSNTEAFF. Full variable domain (missing parts from reference TRBV11-1 and TRBJ1-1): EAEVAQSPRYKITEKSQAVAFWCDPISGHATLYWYRQILGQGPELLVQFQDESVVDDSQLPKDRFSAERLKGVDSTLKIQPAELGDSAMYLCASSLRTGGASSNTEAFFGQGTRLTVV.

This clonotype was recorded only once. The chain combines TRBV15 with TRBJ1-6; no reliable D call. The CDR3 spans 17 residues. Trimming took 3 bases from V and 0 from J, leaving 12 bases between them. The germline CDR1 and CDR2 sequences are LNHNV and YYDKDF (reference sequence). In DNA form, the CDR3 reads TGTGCCACCAGCAGGACCCAATTGAGCTCCTATAATTCACCCCTCCACTTT. This gives the protein CATSRTQLSSYNSPLHF.

This clonotype came up a few times. V and J are TRBV7-2 and TRBJ2-7; D unclear. Looked up from germline, CDR1 is SGHTA and CDR2 is FQGNSA. This CDR3 has 13 amino acids. V lost 8 bases and J lost 3, with 14 bases in between. The CDR3 DNA follows: TGTGCCAGCGCTAGGTCAAACTACTACGAGCAGTACTTC. Residues: CASARSNYYEQYF.